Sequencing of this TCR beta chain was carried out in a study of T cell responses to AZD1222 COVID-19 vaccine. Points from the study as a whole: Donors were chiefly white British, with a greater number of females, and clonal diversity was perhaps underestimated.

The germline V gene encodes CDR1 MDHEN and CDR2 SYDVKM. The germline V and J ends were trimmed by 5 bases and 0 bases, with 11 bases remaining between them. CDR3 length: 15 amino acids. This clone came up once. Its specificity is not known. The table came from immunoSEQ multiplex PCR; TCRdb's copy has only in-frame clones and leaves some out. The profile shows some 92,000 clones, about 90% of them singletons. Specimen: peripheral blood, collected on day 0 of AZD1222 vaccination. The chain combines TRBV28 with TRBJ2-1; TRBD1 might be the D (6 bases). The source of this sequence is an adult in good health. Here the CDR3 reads CASSRTGSSYNEQFF. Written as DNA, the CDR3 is TGTGCCAGCAGTCGCACAGGGAGCTCCTACAATGAGCAGTTCTTC. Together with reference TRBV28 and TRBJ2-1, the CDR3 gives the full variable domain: DVKVTQSSRYLVKRTGEKVFLECVQDMDHENMFWYRQDPGLGLRLIYFSYDVKMKEKGDIPEGYSVSREKKERFSLILESASTNQTSMYLCASSRTGSSYNEQFFGPGTRLTVL.